This record concerns one TCR beta chain sequence. The data were obtained in a study of T cell responses to AZD1222 COVID-19 vaccine. Repertoires were generated with immunoSEQ multiplex PCR, while TCRdb's copy carries only in-frame clones and drops some. This sample has 180,000 or so clones, with just over 90% found just once. Trimming took 1 base from V and 6 from J, leaving 16 bases between them. The CDR3 has 15 amino acids. Germline V gene sequence: CDR1 LNHDA, CDR2 SQIVND (reference sequence). The chain couples TRBV19 to TRBJ2-7; a weak D match, TRBD1 (6 bases). This specimen consisted of peripheral blood, obtained 28 days after the second AZD1222 dose. This sequence originates from an adult who received the AZD1222 COVID-19 vaccine. CDR3: CASSIVGTSTSEQYF. CDR3 DNA: TGTGCCAGTAGTATAGTAGGGACATCCACCAGCGAGCAGTACTTC.